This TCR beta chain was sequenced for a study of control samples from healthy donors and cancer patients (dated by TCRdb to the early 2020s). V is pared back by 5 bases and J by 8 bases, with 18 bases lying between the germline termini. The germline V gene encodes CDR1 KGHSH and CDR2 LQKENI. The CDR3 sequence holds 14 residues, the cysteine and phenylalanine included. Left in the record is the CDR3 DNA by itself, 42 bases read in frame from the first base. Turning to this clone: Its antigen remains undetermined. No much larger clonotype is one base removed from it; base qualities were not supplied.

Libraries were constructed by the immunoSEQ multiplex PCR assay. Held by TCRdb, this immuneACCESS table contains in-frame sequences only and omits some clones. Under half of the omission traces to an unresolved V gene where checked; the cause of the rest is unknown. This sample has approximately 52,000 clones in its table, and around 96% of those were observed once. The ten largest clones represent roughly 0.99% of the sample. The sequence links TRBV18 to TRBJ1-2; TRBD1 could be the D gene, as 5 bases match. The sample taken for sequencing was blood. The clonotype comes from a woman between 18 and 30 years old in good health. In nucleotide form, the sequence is TGTGCCAGCTCAAATGAAGAGGGGAGGAGCGGCTACACCTTC. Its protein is CASSNEEGRSGYTF.